Following are 28 T cell receptor beta chains from one sample sequenced in a study of cytomegalovirus exposure and HLA in healthy donors. The PCR used 60 Vbeta and 13 Jbeta primers. Profiled with immunoSEQ multiplex PCR; TCRdb holds only in-frame clones, not every one. Among around 83,000 clones listed, around 80% were seen once. The sample was PBMCs. The receptors were sampled from a male donor in good health and CMV-seropositive.

This chain joins TRBV7-2 and TRBJ2-1; TRBD2 aligns across 13 bases. The CDR3 is 15 residues long. CDR1 is SGHTA and CDR2 is FQGNSA in the germline V gene. With 5 bases clipped from V and 6 bases from J, the junction kept 4 bases outside the gene matches. The CDR3 nucleotides are TGTGCCAGCAGCCGCGGACTAGCGGGAGTCAATGAGCAGTTCTTC. Translated: CASSRGLAGVNEQFF.

This chain joins TRBV19 and TRBJ2-6; 11 bases fit TRBD1. CDR3 length: 18 residues. Germline V lookup: CDR1 LNHDA, CDR2 SQIVND (reference sequence). Losses at the gene ends were 7 bases for V and 1 base for J; bases not matched to a gene: 9. The CDR3 DNA reads TGTGCCAGTATGAGGTGGGACAGGGGGTATTCTGGGGCCAACGTCCTGACTTTC. Translation gives CASMRWDRGYSGANVLTF.

J is TRBJ2-7 and V is TRBV5-4; the D gene is possibly TRBD1 (6 bases). V gave up 0 bases and J gave up 2 bases, with 15 bases separating them. This CDR3 has 16 residues. The V gene's germline CDR1 is SGHNT and CDR2 YYREEE (reference sequence). The chain's CDR3 is CASSLAPLQGTYEQYF. In DNA, the CDR3 is TGTGCCAGCAGCTTGGCCCCTCTACAGGGCACCTACGAGCAGTACTTC.

The V call is TRBV2, the J call TRBJ2-3; D is possibly TRBD2 (5 bases). The CDR3 is 15 amino acids. Germline loops: CDR1 SNHLY, CDR2 FYNNEI. The V and J ends lost 8 bases and 2 bases respectively, with 17 bases between them. DNA for the CDR3: TGTGCCAGCGACCGGTCCGGCGGGCCCACAGATACGCAGTATTTT. Protein sequence: CASDRSGGPTDTQYF.

V usage is TRBV5-1 and J usage is TRBJ2-1, with a possible D match to TRBD2 (6 bases). V was pared by 4 bases and J by 7 bases, with 18 bases between. Germline V gene sequence: CDR1 SGHRS, CDR2 YFSETQ. The CDR3 spans 15 residues. CDR3 nucleotide sequence: TGCGCCAGCAGCCAACCTCCCTGGGGGGATAATGAGCAGTTCTTC. Protein product: CASSQPPWGDNEQFF.

V is TRBV27 and J is TRBJ2-2; D unresolved. Per germline, CDR1 MNHEY and CDR2 SMNVEV (reference sequence). Between the trimmed V and J ends, which lost 4 bases and 4 bases, there was a span of 7 bases. CDR3 length equals 13 residues. This chain's CDR3 is CASSSGFTGELFF. CDR3 DNA sequence: TGTGCCAGCAGTTCAGGATTCACCGGGGAGCTGTTTTTT.

This rearrangement joins TRBV6-5 to TRBJ1-4; 9 nucleotides agree with TRBD1. The CDR3 length is 14 residues. Germline V gene data show CDR1 as MNHEY and CDR2 as SVGAGI. The J segment lost 7 bases and the V segment lost 6 bases, leaving 6 bases of the junction unmatched. The CDR3 sequence: CASRRTGGGEKLFF. The CDR3 DNA reads TGTGCCAGCAGGCGAACAGGGGGCGGTGAAAAACTGTTTTTT.

The V gene is TRBV4-2, the J gene TRBJ2-3, with 10 bases identical to TRBD2. The CDR3 spans 19 residues. Germline lookup yields CDR1 LGHNA and CDR2 YNFKEQ. With 2 bases clipped from V and 1 base from J, the junction kept 12 bases outside the gene matches. DNA for the CDR3: TGTGCCAGCAGCCAACGCGGGACTAGCGCCTCGGGAGGCACAGATACGCAGTATTTT. This encodes CASSQRGTSASGGTDTQYF.

The rearrangement joins TRBV5-1 to TRBJ2-1; 7 nucleotides line up with TRBD2. This CDR3 comprises 19 residues. Germline V CDR1 and CDR2: SGHRS, YFSETQ. V was pared by 6 bases and J by 0 bases, with 18 bases of the junction left unmatched. The CDR3 region is CASTTSGKRGPSSYNEQFF. CDR3 in DNA: TGCGCCAGCACCACCAGCGGGAAAAGGGGTCCTAGCTCCTACAATGAGCAGTTCTTC.

The chain has TRBV29-1 and TRBJ2-7, with a tentative D call TRBD1 (6 bases). Trimming took 3 bases from V and 0 from J, leaving 12 bases between them. The CDR3 totals 14 residues. Germline V gene lookup returns CDR1 SQVTM and CDR2 ANQGSEA. The CDR3 nucleotides are TGCAGCGTTGAGGGGACGGACAGCTCCTACGAGCAGTACTTC. Its translation is CSVEGTDSSYEQYF.

The chain has TRBV27 and TRBJ1-1; the match to TRBD1 covers 7 bases. The CDR3 contains 18 residues. V lost 0 bases, J lost 1 base, and 11 bases stayed unmatched. Per germline, CDR1 MNHEY and CDR2 SMNVEV (reference sequence). CDR3 loop: CASSLSQGGFPSNTEAFF. DNA for the CDR3: TGTGCCAGCAGTTTATCACAAGGGGGCTTTCCGTCGAACACTGAAGCTTTCTTT.

The gene calls are TRBV5-1 and TRBJ2-5; perhaps TRBD2 as D (6 bases). The germline CDR1 and CDR2 sequences are SGHRS and YFSETQ. CDR3 length equals 15 residues. The V end was cut by 4 bases, the J end by 1 base, with 14 bases between. The CDR3 DNA follows: TGCGCCAGCAGCCGTATCGGGACTCCCCAAGAGACCCAGTACTTC. The encoded protein is CASSRIGTPQETQYF.

V usage is TRBV18 and J usage is TRBJ2-3, with D tentatively TRBD1 (6 bases). V was shortened by 3 bases and J by 0 bases, with 16 bases between the two germline ends. The CDR3 has 17 residues. Germline loops: CDR1 KGHSH, CDR2 LQKENI. The CDR3 sequence: CASSPTTGFTSTDTQYF. The CDR3 nucleotides are TGTGCCAGCTCACCCACGACAGGTTTCACTAGCACAGATACGCAGTATTTT.

Only one count was recorded for this clone. V is TRBV19 and J is TRBJ2-1, with D possibly being TRBD2 (6 bases). The germline V gene encodes CDR1 LNHDA and CDR2 SQIVND (reference sequence). CDR3 length equals 15 residues. The V end was cut by 2 bases, the J end by 7 bases, with 15 bases between. CDR3: CASSILGSGENEQFF. The CDR3, as DNA: TGTGCCAGTAGTATACTCGGCTCGGGGGAGAATGAGCAGTTCTTC.

V and J are TRBV19 and TRBJ2-1, with 11 bases lining up with TRBD2. Germline-derived CDR1 and CDR2 are LNHDA and SQIVND (reference sequence). The CDR3 consists of 16 residues. Germline trimming cut 6 bases from V and 6 bases from J; bases unmatched to any gene: 10. The CDR3 DNA reads as TGTGCCAGTAGCTTACTAGCGGGAGCGTTACCCAATGAGCAGTTCTTC. Translation gives CASSLLAGALPNEQFF.

This clone was seen a few times. V and J are TRBV2 and TRBJ2-1; the D is unclear. The CDR3 is 14 amino acids. From germline, CDR1 is SNHLY and CDR2 FYNNEI. The V end was cut by 7 bases, the J end by 4 bases, with 14 bases between. As DNA, the CDR3 is TGTGCCAGCACTCACCCCCGGGTTTACAATGAGCAGTTCTTC. As protein: CASTHPRVYNEQFF.

About this clone: This sample includes further DNA sequences coding for the same CDR3. This chain connects TRBV2 to TRBJ1-6; no definite D call. The CDR3 covers 16 residues. V lost 3 bases and J lost 10, with 19 bases in between. CDR1 is SNHLY and CDR2 is FYNNEI in the germline V gene. The DNA for the CDR3 is TGTGCCAGCAGTGAGGGGTCTAGCGGGTGGTACTCACCCCTCCACTTT. This sequence encodes CASSEGSSGWYSPLHF.

This clone came up once. V gene TRBV6-5 combines with J gene TRBJ2-1; TRBD2 matches 8 bases. Germline loops: CDR1 MNHEY, CDR2 SVGAGI. The CDR3 is 15 residues long. V was pared by 5 bases and J by 7 bases, with 10 bases of the junction left unmatched. CDR3 residues: CASSTRREGRNEQFF. CDR3 bases: TGTGCCAGCAGTACTCGTCGGGAGGGACGTAATGAGCAGTTCTTC.

The V call is TRBV28, the J call TRBJ2-7; 10 bases map to TRBD2. This CDR3 is built from 16 residues. The trim removed 6 bases at V and 2 bases at J, leaving 10 bases unmatched. Germline assignment: CDR1 MDHEN and CDR2 SYDVKM. The DNA of the CDR3 is TGTGCCAGCAGACCGTCGACTAGCGGGTCCACCTACGAGCAGTACTTC. Protein: CASRPSTSGSTYEQYF.

The V call is TRBV19, the J call TRBJ2-7; 8 nucleotides align to TRBD1. The V segment lost 5 bases and the J segment 2 bases; nucleotides outside the gene matches: 8. The CDR3 totals 15 residues. From germline, CDR1 is LNHDA and CDR2 SQIVND (reference sequence). The CDR3 region has the DNA TGTGCCAGTAGTCCAGGGACAGGTTGGCCCTACGAGCAGTACTTC. It yields the protein CASSPGTGWPYEQYF.

The J gene is TRBJ2-7, the V gene TRBV28; D unclear. Trimming took off 2 bases at V and 2 bases at J, with 4 bases between the two ends. Germline V lookup: CDR1 MDHEN, CDR2 SYDVKM. The CDR3 consists of 12 residues. The CDR3 region has the DNA TGTGCCAGCAGTTTACCCGCCTACGAGCAGTACTTC. Its translation: CASSLPAYEQYF.

The J gene is TRBJ1-3, the V gene TRBV28; no reliable D call. V lost 5 bases, J lost 2 bases, and 19 bases lay in between. Germline V gene sequence: CDR1 MDHEN, CDR2 SYDVKM. The CDR3 totals 17 residues. The CDR3 loop is CASSPHGGLLTGNTIYF. The DNA for the CDR3 is TGTGCCAGCAGTCCCCACGGAGGGCTATTGACTGGAAACACCATATATTTT.

The rearrangement uses TRBV6-5 and TRBJ1-2, with 8 bases matching TRBD1. This CDR3 comprises 14 residues. Trimming removed 2 bases from V and 8 bases from J; junction bases left unmatched: 7. The germline CDR1 and CDR2 sequences are MNHEY and SVGAGI. The CDR3 DNA follows: TGTGCCAGCAGTTACGGTCAGGGGGCGCAGGGCTACACCTTC. It translates to CASSYGQGAQGYTF.

The chain couples TRBV28 to TRBJ2-5, with 9 bases lining up with TRBD1. Germline V gene data show CDR1 as MDHEN and CDR2 as SYDVKM. The length of the CDR3 is 16 residues. The V segment lost 4 bases and the J segment 5 bases; nucleotides outside the gene matches: 11. CDR3 coding DNA: TGTGCCAGCAGTTCATCCGGACAGGGGCCGGGCGAGACCCAGTACTTC. It encodes CASSSSGQGPGETQYF. Filled out from reference TRBV28 and TRBJ2-5, the complete variable domain reads DVKVTQSSRYLVKRTGEKVFLECVQDMDHENMFWYRQDPGLGLRLIYFSYDVKMKEKGDIPEGYSVSREKKERFSLILESASTNQTSMYLCASSSSGQGPGETQYFGPGTRLLVL.

This sequence joins TRBV7-6 and TRBJ2-1; possibly TRBD2 for D (5 bases). The ends were cut back, 2 bases at V and 8 bases at J, with 13 bases in the middle. This CDR3 comprises 14 residues. CDR1 is SGHVS and CDR2 is FNYEAQ in the germline V gene. The CDR3 nucleotides are TGTGCCAGCAGCTTAATAAGGGCTAGCTATGAGCAGTTCTTC. Translation: CASSLIRASYEQFF. The whole variable domain, filled in from reference TRBV7-6 and TRBJ2-1, reads GAGVSQSPRYKVTKRGQDVALRCDPISGHVSLYWYRQALGQGPEFLTYFNYEAQQDKSGLPNDRFSAERPEGSISTLTIQRTEQRDSAMYRCASSLIRASYEQFFGPGTRLTVL.

This chain joins TRBV29-1 and TRBJ2-5; the match to TRBD2 covers 7 bases. This CDR3 comprises 12 residues. With 7 bases clipped from V and 2 bases from J, the junction kept 4 bases outside the gene matches. From germline, CDR1 is SQVTM and CDR2 ANQGSEA. The CDR3 bases are TGCAGCGGACGTAGCGGGCAAGAGACCCAGTACTTC. This encodes CSGRSGQETQYF.

The chain uses TRBV7-8 and TRBJ1-5; possibly TRBD1 for D (5 bases). The CDR3 has 15 amino acids. Germline V gene sequence: CDR1 SGHVS, CDR2 FQNEAQ. V was pared by 5 bases and J by 1 base, with 12 bases between. CDR3 in DNA: TGTGCCAGCAGCCCTGGGGCACTGAGCAATCAGCCCCAGCATTTT. It translates to CASSPGALSNQPQHF.

CDR3 amino acids: CASSSRGAGGHPFEQYF. The CDR3 region has the DNA TGTGCCAGTAGCTCCAGGGGAGCGGGAGGGCACCCGTTCGAGCAGTACTTC. The gene calls are TRBV19 and TRBJ2-7, with 10 nucleotides matching TRBD2. The V and J ends lost 6 bases and 6 bases, in that order; junction bases with no gene match: 17. The CDR3 consists of 17 residues. Germline assignment: CDR1 LNHDA and CDR2 SQIVND (reference sequence).